A single sample gave rise to the 4 T cell receptor beta chains below, sequenced in a study of blood T cell repertoires in COVID-19 (TCRdb year 2020). The library was obtained by the immunoSEQ multiplex PCR assay. TCRdb obtained this table from immuneACCESS and retained in-frame rearrangements with V and J assigned. These tables miss some clones; where compared with another copy, unresolved V genes account for less than half of the shortfall, and the remainder is unexplained. Here the sample has around 160,000 clones; about 92% occur a single time. About 2% of the sample rests with the top ten. Sequenced input: peripheral blood. All receptors derive from a woman aged 60-70 years with COVID-19, enrolled during active disease.

V and J are TRBV6-5 and TRBJ2-5, with 7 bases lining up with TRBD1. This CDR3 is 14 amino acids long. Germline CDR1 MNHEY, CDR2 SVGAGI. V lost 6 bases and J lost 2; bases outside the gene matches: 6. The CDR3 sequence: CASSPGTVQETQYF. In nucleotides, the CDR3 is TGTGCCAGCAGCCCCGGGACAGTTCAAGAGACCCAGTACTTC.

V usage is TRBV21-1 and J usage is TRBJ1-5. TRBV21-1 is assigned pseudogene status. This CDR3 has 18 residues. CDR3 sequence reads: CASSRPSEFHNANQPQHF. CDR3 in DNA: TGTGCCAGCAGCAGACCCTCGGAGTTCCATAACGCTAATCAGCCCCAGCATTTT.

The V and J genes are TRBV19 and TRBJ1-2; 9 nucleotides agree with TRBD1. V was clipped by 8 bases and J by 4 bases; unmatched bases: 8. Germline loops: CDR1 LNHDA, CDR2 SQIVND (reference sequence). The CDR3 totals 14 residues. CDR3: CASSTGTGPYGYTF. CDR3 DNA: TGTGCCAGTTCGACCGGGACAGGGCCCTATGGCTACACCTTC.

The genes are TRBV20-1 and TRBJ1-1; weak D call: TRBD1 (6 bases). This CDR3 has 11 amino acids. Germline V gene sequence: CDR1 DFQATT, CDR2 SNEGSKA (reference sequence). V was pared by 0 bases and J by 11 bases, with 10 bases between. The CDR3 loop reads CSARDRGTAFF. As DNA, the CDR3 is TGCAGTGCTAGAGACAGGGGTACGGCTTTCTTT.